This TCR beta chain was profiled in a study of T cell clonotyping in hematopoietic cell transplantation. This clone was seen once. What it recognizes is unknown. The assay was immunoSEQ multiplex PCR, and TCRdb's table has in-frame clones only and misses some. The profile covers about 36,000 clones, with over 70% appearing a single time and about 2.1% taken by the ten largest. This CDR3 region has 15 residues. Germline lookup yields CDR1 SGHTA and CDR2 FQGNSA. V was shortened by 2 bases and J by 9 bases, with 19 bases between the two germline ends. Study outcomes and limitations: CD4 and CD8 repertoire contributions could not be separated without sorting. Graft donor and pretransplant recipient Inverse Simpson Index values predicted broader posttransplant TCR diversity.

This receptor was obtained from a woman aged 40 to 50 in good health. Some clones in this sample may be carry-over from other donors' samples. The gene calls are TRBV7-2 and TRBJ1-1; no reliable D call. Specimen: peripheral blood mononuclear cells. CDR3 sequence: CASSLLGGGNGKAFF. The CDR3 nucleotides read TGTGCCAGCAGCTTACTAGGAGGCGGTAACGGCAAAGCTTTCTTT.